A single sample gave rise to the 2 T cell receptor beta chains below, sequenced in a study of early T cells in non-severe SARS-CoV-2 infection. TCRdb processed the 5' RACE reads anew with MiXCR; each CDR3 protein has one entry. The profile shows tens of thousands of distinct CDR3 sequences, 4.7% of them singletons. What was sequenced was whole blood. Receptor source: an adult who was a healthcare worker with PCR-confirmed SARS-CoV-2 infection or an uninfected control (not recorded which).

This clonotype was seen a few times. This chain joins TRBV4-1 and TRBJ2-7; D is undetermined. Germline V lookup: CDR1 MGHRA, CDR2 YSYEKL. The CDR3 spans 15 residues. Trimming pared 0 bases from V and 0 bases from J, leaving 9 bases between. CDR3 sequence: CASSQDIENSYEQYF. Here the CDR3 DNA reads TGCGCCAGCAGCCAAGATATAGAGAACTCCTACGAGCAGTACTTC.

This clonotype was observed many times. The CDR3 nucleotides are TGTGCCAGCAGGATAGACTTGACGGGTGAAAAACTGTTTTTT. It translates to CASRIDLTGEKLFF. This rearrangement joins TRBV12-3 or TRBV12-4 to TRBJ1-4; D call uncertain. The V end was cut by 6 bases, the J end by 7 bases, with 15 bases between. This CDR3 is built from 14 residues.